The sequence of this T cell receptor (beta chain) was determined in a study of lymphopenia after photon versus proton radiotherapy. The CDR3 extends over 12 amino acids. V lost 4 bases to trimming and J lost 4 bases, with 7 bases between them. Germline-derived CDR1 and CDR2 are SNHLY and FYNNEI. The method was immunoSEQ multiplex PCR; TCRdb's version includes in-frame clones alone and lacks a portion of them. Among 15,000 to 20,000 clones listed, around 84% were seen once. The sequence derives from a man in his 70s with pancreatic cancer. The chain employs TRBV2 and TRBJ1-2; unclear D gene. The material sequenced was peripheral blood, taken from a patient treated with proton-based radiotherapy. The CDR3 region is CASSGEFYGYTF. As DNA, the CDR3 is TGTGCCAGCAGTGGGGAATTCTATGGCTACACCTTC.